This T cell receptor beta chain was sequenced for a study of CD8+CD57+ T cells in acquired aplastic anemia. The overall study: The study obtained an average of around 3.1 ug of DNA from sorted CD4+ and CD8+ cells. Findings and caveats of the study: The study found no significant CD8+ Simpson's diversity difference between patients and controls. Patients and controls shared under 35 CD8+ CDR3 sequences, which appeared highly expressed in patients and within their immunodominant clones.

As to this clonotype: The antigen remains unidentified.

CDR1 and CDR2 from the germline V gene are LGHDT and YNNKEL (reference sequence). The J segment lost 3 bases and the V segment lost 0 bases, leaving 5 bases of the junction unmatched. The CDR3 length is 15 residues. Using genomic DNA as the template, TCR beta VDJ and CDR3 profiling was carried out. Each CDR3 protein is one row after TCRdb ran MiXCR on the reads. The repertoire consists of 110,000 or so distinct CDR3 sequences, with around half occurring once and the leading ten covering roughly 34%. The chain links TRBV3-1 to TRBJ2-7; 7 nucleotides line up with TRBD2. Sample: sorted CD4+, CD8+, or CD8+CD57+ T cells (not recorded which) from PBMCs. The TCR comes from a human donor in good health, serving as a control. The CDR3 reads CASSQELAENYEQYF. In DNA, the CDR3 is TGTGCCAGCAGCCAAGAGCTAGCGGAGAACTACGAGCAGTACTTC.